The 6 T cell receptor beta chains below were found in one sample sequenced in a study of vaccination effects on CD4 cells after COVID-19. These receptors' antigens are unknown. Before sequencing, viral peptide pools were used by the ViraFEST assay to expand antigen-specific CD4+ T cells. Isolating CD4+ T cells followed roughly ten days of culture. Every participant took two doses of the BNT162b2 or mRNA-1273 vaccine. Assay: immunoSEQ multiplex PCR; the TCRdb copy retains only in-frame clones and omits some. Of about 50,000 clones in the sample, about four fifths were seen once. The starting material was CD4+ T cells from PBMCs cultured with HCoV-OC43 spike peptides, obtained after COVID-19 vaccination. Subset denoted: HCoV-OC43 spike overlapping peptide pool stimulation. Receptor source: a human donor who received a COVID-19 vaccine.

The gene calls are TRBV6-1 and TRBJ1-5; unclear D gene. Germline V CDR1 and CDR2: MNHNS, SASEGT. The CDR3 covers 20 residues. V lost 3 bases to trimming and J lost 3 bases, with 27 bases between them. The CDR3 here is CASSDSYIYSVQAVNQPQHF. In DNA, the CDR3 is TGTGCCAGCAGTGACAGTTATATTTATTCTGTCCAGGCGGTCAATCAGCCCCAGCATTTT.

The gene calls are TRBV30 and TRBJ1-3, with a tentative D call TRBD1 (6 bases). V shed 0 bases and J shed 0 bases, with 15 bases lying between them. The CDR3 runs to 17 residues. Germline-derived CDR1 and CDR2 are GTSNPN and SVGIG (reference sequence). As DNA, the CDR3 is TGTGCCTGGAGTGTACTTTGGGGCAGGGGCTCTGGAAACACCATATATTTT. Encoded protein: CAWSVLWGRGSGNTIYF.

This rearrangement joins TRBV6-5 to TRBJ1-2; no firm D call. Germline CDR1 reads MNHEY; CDR2 reads SVGAGI. The germline V and J ends were trimmed by 0 bases and 0 bases, with 8 bases remaining between them. The length of the CDR3 is 15 residues. CDR3 region: CASSYSTRPNYGYTF. In nucleotides, the CDR3 is TGTGCCAGCAGTTACTCCACCCGGCCTAACTATGGCTACACCTTC.

The rearrangement links TRBV6-1 to TRBJ2-3; D possibly corresponds to TRBD2 (5 bases). Per germline, CDR1 MNHNS and CDR2 SASEGT. CDR3 size: 14 residues. The V gene lost 2 bases and the J gene lost 3 bases, with 9 bases spanning the gap. The CDR3 coding sequence is TGTGCCAGCAGTGAATTTAGCGCGACAGATACGCAGTATTTT. Translating it yields CASSEFSATDTQYF.

The chain carries TRBV5-1 and TRBJ2-1, with 10 bases identical to TRBD1. Germline lookup yields CDR1 SGHRS and CDR2 YFSETQ. V was clipped by 2 bases and J by 6 bases; unmatched bases: 2. The CDR3 covers 14 residues. CDR3 nucleotides: TGCGCCAGCAGCTTCGGGACAGGGGCCAATGAGCAGTTCTTC. Amino acid sequence: CASSFGTGANEQFF. The variable domain in full, with the rest retrieved from reference TRBV5-1 and TRBJ2-1, is KAGVTQTPRYLIKTRGQQVTLSCSPISGHRSVSWYQQTPGQGLQFLFEYFSETQRNKGNFPGRFSGRQFSNSRSEMNVSTLELGDSALYLCASSFGTGANEQFFGPGTRLTVL.

The rearrangement uses TRBV9 and TRBJ2-7; 7 bases match TRBD2. This CDR3 has 16 amino acids. The V and J ends lost 0 bases and 2 bases, in that order; junction bases with no gene match: 8. Per the germline V gene, CDR1 is SGDLS and CDR2 is YYNGEE. The CDR3 here is CASSVDGRGYTYEQYF. CDR3 in DNA: TGTGCCAGCAGCGTAGATGGGCGGGGGTATACCTACGAGCAGTACTTC.